The 14 T cell receptor beta chains presented below share a single source sample, sequenced in a study of control samples from healthy donors and cancer patients (TCRdb year 2020). Library prep was done by the immunoSEQ multiplex PCR assay. TCRdb took over this immuneACCESS table, retaining in-frame rearrangements with V and J assigned. Such tables are incomplete; in checked studies, under half of the missing clones stem from an unresolved V gene, and the remainder is unexplained. In this sample the table shows approximately 97,000 clones, about 90% of which occur a single time. Over 2% of the sample goes to the ten largest clones. What was sequenced was blood. These receptor sequences come from a woman between 18 and 30 years old in good health.

The V and J genes are TRBV3-1 (or the pseudogene TRBV3-2) and TRBJ2-2; the D gene is possibly TRBD2 (6 bases). Germline V gene data show CDR1 as LGHDT and CDR2 as YNNKEL (reference sequence). Trimming pared 1 base from V and 7 bases from J, leaving 16 bases between. The CDR3 totals 16 residues. In nucleotides, the CDR3 is TGTGCCAGCAGCCAAGTGGGGGGTCGTAATCGCGGGGAGCTGTTTTTT. Protein product: CASSQVGGRNRGELFF.

This chain uses TRBV4-2 with TRBJ2-2; D remains ambiguous. This CDR3 is 17 amino acids long. Germline V CDR1 and CDR2: LGHNA, YNFKEQ. The V end was cut by 0 bases, the J end by 0 bases, with 11 bases between. CDR3 nucleotide sequence: TGTGCCAGCAGCCAAGACAGGACGCTCGCGAACACCGGGGAGCTGTTTTTT. This gives the protein CASSQDRTLANTGELFF.

The J gene is TRBJ2-3, the V gene TRBV6-2 or TRBV6-3; possible D gene TRBD1, 5 bases. This CDR3 has 12 amino acids. The V end was cut by 4 bases, the J end by 10 bases, with 12 bases between. The germline V gene has CDR1 MNHEY and CDR2 SVGEGT. The CDR3: CASSFVGVPQYF. CDR3 in DNA: TGTGCCAGCAGTTTTGTAGGGGTCCCGCAGTATTTT.

The V call is TRBV12-3 or TRBV12-4, the J call TRBJ2-1; D is possibly TRBD1 (5 bases). The CDR3 has 12 residues. Deletions cut 1 base from V and 12 bases from J, with 10 bases between. CDR3 coding DNA: TGTGCCAGCAGTTTAGGGGGCTCTGGGCAGTTCTTC. Amino acid sequence: CASSLGGSGQFF.

The chain combines TRBV5-4 with TRBJ2-3; D gene uncertain. CDR1 is SGHNT, CDR2 YYREEE, per germline (reference sequence). The V and J ends lost 0 bases and 2 bases respectively, with 13 bases between them. The CDR3 totals 16 residues. CDR3 sequence reads: CASSLGVGRSTDTQYF. In nucleotides, the CDR3 is TGTGCCAGCAGCTTGGGGGTAGGCCGGTCCACAGATACGCAGTATTTT.

This chain links TRBV19 with TRBJ2-1; 8 nucleotides match TRBD2. CDR1 is LNHDA and CDR2 is SQIVND in the germline V gene (reference sequence). The CDR3 sequence is 18 residues long. V trimming: 1 base; J trimming: 0 bases; junction bases outside the gene matches: 8. The CDR3 spells CASSIVAGGPLSYNEQFF. CDR3 in DNA: TGTGCCAGTAGTATAGTGGCGGGAGGCCCTCTCTCCTACAATGAGCAGTTCTTC.

CDR3 in DNA: TGTGCCAGCAGTTTCGTCAGGGAAGGCTACACCTTC. Its protein is CASSFVREGYTF. The chain has TRBV6-2 or TRBV6-3 and TRBJ1-2; perhaps TRBD1 as D (5 bases). The CDR3 length is 12 residues. The V end was cut by 4 bases, the J end by 8 bases, with 11 bases between. CDR1 is MNHEY, CDR2 SVGEGT, per germline.

The chain is built from TRBV10-1 and TRBJ2-1; no clear D gene. CDR3 length equals 16 residues. Trimming removed 4 bases from V and 3 bases from J, with 16 bases in between. The V gene's germline CDR1 is WNHNN and CDR2 SYGVQD (reference sequence). The CDR3, as DNA: TGCGCCAGCAGTGGCAGGCTCCCCGATTTCTACAATGAGCAGTTCTTC. It yields the protein CASSGRLPDFYNEQFF.

The CDR3 sequence is CASSQDGGRALAGGNEQFF. CDR3 bases: TGTGCCAGCAGCCAAGACGGCGGCCGGGCACTAGCGGGAGGGAATGAGCAGTTCTTC. The chain couples TRBV3-1 (or the pseudogene TRBV3-2) to TRBJ2-1, with 13 bases identical to TRBD2. The trim removed 0 bases at V and 7 bases at J, leaving 12 bases unmatched. Germline CDR1 and CDR2: LGHDT and YNNKEL (reference sequence). This CDR3 is built from 19 residues.

Comment on this clone: Other nucleotide sequences from this sample produce the same CDR3. The V call is TRBV7-3, the J call TRBJ2-7; 10 nucleotides match TRBD2. With V trimmed by 2 bases and J by 0 bases, 13 bases remained unmatched. CDR1 and CDR2 (germline): SGHTA, FQGTGA. This CDR3 spans 19 amino acids. CDR3 residues: CASSLRGGPSGRSSYEQYF. DNA of the CDR3: TGTGCCAGCAGCTTACGAGGGGGTCCTAGCGGGAGAAGCTCCTACGAGCAGTACTTC.

The chain is built from TRBV2 and TRBJ1-1; a weak D match, TRBD1 (6 bases). The CDR3 has 12 amino acids. CDR1 SNHLY and CDR2 FYNNEI come from the germline V gene. The germline V and J ends were trimmed by 8 bases and 5 bases, with 12 bases remaining between them. The CDR3: CASLGGRTEAFF. The CDR3 nucleotides read TGTGCCAGCCTCGGGGGGCGGACTGAAGCTTTCTTT.

This chain connects TRBV5-1 to TRBJ2-2, with 7 bases matching TRBD2. The junction had 2 bases not matched to a gene; V was cut back by 0 bases and J by 3 bases. The germline gives CDR1 SGHRS, CDR2 YFSETQ. The CDR3 runs 15 residues. CDR3 sequence reads: CASSLALADTGELFF. As DNA, the CDR3 is TGCGCCAGCAGCTTGGCTCTAGCGGACACCGGGGAGCTGTTTTTT.

The chain uses TRBV6-2 or TRBV6-3 and TRBJ1-2, with D uncertain. Between the trimmed V and J ends, which lost 2 bases and 2 bases, there was a span of 15 bases. Germline assignment: CDR1 MNHEY and CDR2 SVGEGT. The CDR3 length is 16 residues. This CDR3 reads CASSYRLRHLNYGYTF. For the CDR3, the DNA is TGTGCCAGCAGTTACAGGCTGCGCCATTTAAACTATGGCTACACCTTC.

The chain combines TRBV28 with TRBJ1-1; no firm D call. Looked up from germline, CDR1 is MDHEN and CDR2 is SYDVKM. V dropped 4 bases and J dropped 0 bases, with 6 bases sitting between them. This CDR3 has 13 residues. The CDR3 here is CASSSVMNTEAFF. For the CDR3, the DNA is TGTGCCAGCAGTTCAGTTATGAACACTGAAGCTTTCTTT. The complete variable domain, with remaining parts taken from reference TRBV28 and TRBJ1-1, reads DVKVTQSSRYLVKRTGEKVFLECVQDMDHENMFWYRQDPGLGLRLIYFSYDVKMKEKGDIPEGYSVSREKKERFSLILESASTNQTSMYLCASSSVMNTEAFFGQGTRLTVV.